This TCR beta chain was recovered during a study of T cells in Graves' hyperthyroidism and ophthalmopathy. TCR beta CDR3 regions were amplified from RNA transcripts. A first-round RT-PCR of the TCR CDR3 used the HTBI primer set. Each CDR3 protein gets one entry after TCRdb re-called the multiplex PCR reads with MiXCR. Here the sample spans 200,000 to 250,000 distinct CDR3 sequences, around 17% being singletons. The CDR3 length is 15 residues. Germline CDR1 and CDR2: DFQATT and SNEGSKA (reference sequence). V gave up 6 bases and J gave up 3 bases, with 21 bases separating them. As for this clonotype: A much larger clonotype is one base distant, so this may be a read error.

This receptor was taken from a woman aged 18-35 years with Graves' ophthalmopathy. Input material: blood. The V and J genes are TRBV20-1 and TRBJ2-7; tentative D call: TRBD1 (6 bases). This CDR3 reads CSAIAAHRVGYEQYF. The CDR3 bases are TGCAGTGCGATAGCCGCCCACAGGGTGGGCTACGAGCAGTACTTC.